Presented here are 18 T cell receptor beta chains from one specimen sequenced in a study of shared clonotypes between healthy human individuals. The protocol was immunoSEQ multiplex PCR, while the TCRdb copy is restricted to in-frame clones and leaves out a portion. The data hold about 300,000 clones, with around 67% observed a single time. What was sequenced was memory CD4+ T cells sorted from blood. Subset defined: CD45RA-negative fraction. The receptors were sampled from a man in his thirties or forties in good health.

Here the CDR3 DNA reads TGTGCCAGTAGTATGGGCCAACTAATGGCCCAGTACTTC. Protein sequence: CASSMGQLMAQYF. This chain uses TRBV19 with TRBJ2-5; the D is unclear. The CDR3 is 13 amino acids. The germline V gene has CDR1 LNHDA and CDR2 SQIVND (reference sequence). Between the trimmed V and J ends, which lost 3 bases and 9 bases, there was a span of 14 bases.

The chain links TRBV28 to TRBJ1-2, with D tentatively TRBD1 (5 bases). Germline loops: CDR1 MDHEN, CDR2 SYDVKM. The CDR3 spans 12 residues. Trimming cost V 8 bases and J 7 bases, with 14 bases left between them. The DNA for the CDR3 is TGTGCCAGCGAGGGGACCCGGGGTGGCTACACCTTC. Translation: CASEGTRGGYTF.

V usage is TRBV5-1 and J usage is TRBJ2-2; D gene uncertain. Germline-derived CDR1 and CDR2 are SGHRS and YFSETQ. The CDR3 extends over 14 amino acids. Between the trimmed V and J ends, which lost 4 bases and 2 bases, there was a span of 9 bases. The CDR3 region is CASSQGINTGELFF. The DNA of the CDR3 is TGCGCCAGCAGCCAAGGGATTAACACCGGGGAGCTGTTTTTT.

The chain couples TRBV5-1 to TRBJ2-7, with a tentative D call TRBD2 (5 bases). The CDR3 loop spans 13 amino acids. V lost 5 bases and J lost 4, with 13 bases in between. Germline V CDR1 and CDR2: SGHRS, YFSETQ. CDR3 nucleotides: TGCGCCAGCAGGCACGGGGTTGCGTACGAGCAGTACTTC. Amino acids: CASRHGVAYEQYF.

This clone was seen a few times. V usage is TRBV11-2 and J usage is TRBJ2-5; D remains ambiguous. The CDR3 runs to 16 residues. CDR1 is SGHAT, CDR2 FQNNGV, per germline. Trimming removed 5 bases from V and 2 bases from J, with 18 bases in between. The CDR3 bases are TGTGCCAGCAGCCCACGGGTCTCGGCGCGGCAAGAGACCCAGTACTTC. Translating gives CASSPRVSARQETQYF.

The rearrangement joins TRBV10-2 to TRBJ2-7, with D unresolved. Germline assignment: CDR1 WSHSY and CDR2 SAAADI. This CDR3 comprises 13 residues. The V gene lost 8 bases and the J gene lost 3 bases, with 14 bases spanning the gap. CDR3: CASQVSPGYEQYF. The CDR3 nucleotides read TGCGCCAGCCAAGTAAGTCCCGGCTACGAGCAGTACTTC.

This clone was detected only once. This chain uses TRBV14 with TRBJ2-7; TRBD2 matches at 7 bases. The CDR3 is 15 amino acids. Trimming at V came to 1 base and at J to 2 bases, leaving 5 bases not matched to a gene. CDR1 and CDR2 from the germline V gene are SGHDN and FVKESK. The CDR3 protein is CASSQVAGVTYEQYF. Written as DNA, the CDR3 is TGTGCCAGCAGCCAAGTGGCGGGAGTCACCTACGAGCAGTACTTC.

Worth noting for this clone: At one of its ends the junction is not consistent with the germline gene, which may arise from a read error. The chain joins TRBV7-7 to TRBJ2-1; the match to TRBD2 covers 7 bases. CDR1 is SSHAT, CDR2 FNYEAQ, per germline (reference sequence). The CDR3 spans 14 residues. The DNA for the CDR3 is TGTGCTAGCAGCTTAGCCGGGAGGCCTAATGAGCAGTTCTTC. It yields the protein CASSLAGRPNEQFF. Looking up the rest from reference TRBV7-7 and TRBJ2-1 gives the full variable domain: GAGVSQSPRYKVTKRGQDVTLRCDPISSHATLYWYQQALGQGPEFLTYFNYEAQPDKSGLPSDRFSAERPEGSISTLTIQRTEQRDSAMYRCASSLAGRPNEQFFGPGTRLTVL.

V and J are TRBV10-1 and TRBJ2-2; TRBD2 is a possible D gene (5 bases). V was pared by 6 bases and J by 5 bases, with 7 bases between. The CDR3 spans 12 residues. Germline CDR1 reads WNHNN; CDR2 reads SYGVQD (reference sequence). The CDR3 nucleotides read TGCGCCAGCAGCAGGAGGACCGGGGAGCTGTTTTTT. Amino acid sequence: CASSRRTGELFF.

The chain couples TRBV19 to TRBJ2-7; the match to TRBD1 covers 9 bases. Losses at the gene ends were 6 bases for V and 2 bases for J; bases not matched to a gene: 8. Germline V CDR1 and CDR2: LNHDA, SQIVND (reference sequence). The CDR3 spans 15 residues. CDR3 loop: CASRKDRGSPYEQYF. The CDR3 nucleotides read TGTGCCAGTAGGAAGGACAGGGGATCACCCTACGAGCAGTACTTC. Supplemented by reference TRBV19 and TRBJ2-7, the full variable domain reads DGGITQSPKYLFRKEGQNVTLSCEQNLNHDAMYWYRQDPGQGLRLIYYSQIVNDFQKGDIAEGYSVSREKKESFPLTVTSAQKNPTAFYLCASRKDRGSPYEQYFGPGTRLTVT.

The chain carries TRBV29-1 and TRBJ2-7; D is tentatively TRBD1 or TRBD2 (5 bases each). V was pared by 4 bases and J by 1 base, with 14 bases between. This CDR3 has 14 amino acids. Germline V gives CDR1 SQVTM, CDR2 ANQGSEA. This chain's CDR3 is CSVGPGPDSYEQYF. The CDR3 bases are TGCAGCGTTGGCCCGGGACCAGATTCCTACGAGCAGTACTTC.

This clone occurred a few times. Distinct nucleotide sequences in the sample also encode this CDR3. The chain joins TRBV6-6 to TRBJ2-7, with TRBD1 as a possible D gene (6 bases). The CDR3 length is 14 residues. Germline assignment: CDR1 MNHNY and CDR2 SVGAGI (reference sequence). V was trimmed by 3 bases and J by 1 base, leaving 10 bases between them. CDR3 amino acids: CASSYGDNSYEQYF. The CDR3 nucleotides read TGTGCCAGCAGTTATGGGGACAATTCCTACGAGCAGTACTTC.

This chain connects TRBV18 to TRBJ2-1; D gene uncertain. The V and J ends lost 4 bases and 4 bases respectively, with 17 bases between them. The CDR3 loop spans 16 amino acids. Germline assignment: CDR1 KGHSH and CDR2 LQKENI. CDR3 amino acids: CASSRVSGVGYNEQFF. CDR3 nucleotides: TGTGCCAGCTCACGGGTATCAGGTGTAGGTTACAATGAGCAGTTCTTC. Based on the CDR3 plus reference TRBV18 and TRBJ2-1, the full variable domain is NAGVMQNPRHLVRRRGQEARLRCSPMKGHSHVYWYRQLPEEGLKFMVYLQKENIIDESGMPKERFSAEFPKEGPSILRIQQVVRGDSAAYFCASSRVSGVGYNEQFFGPGTRLTVL.

This chain connects TRBV6-6 to TRBJ1-2; D is unclear. The CDR3 covers 12 residues. Per germline, CDR1 MNHNY and CDR2 SVGAGI (reference sequence). Trimming removed 10 bases from V and 2 bases from J, with 11 bases in between. The CDR3 is CAIQTGNYGYTF. The CDR3 DNA reads TGTGCCATACAGACGGGGAACTATGGCTACACCTTC.

The chain employs TRBV5-4 and TRBJ2-7; maybe TRBD2 (6 bases). V was trimmed by 2 bases and J by 2 bases, leaving 14 bases between them. This CDR3 contains 15 residues. Germline CDR1 SGHNT, CDR2 YYREEE (reference sequence). The CDR3 bases are TGTGCCAGCAGCTTAGGAGGGTTAGGAGCCTACGAGCAGTACTTC. Translated: CASSLGGLGAYEQYF. The variable domain in full, completed from reference TRBV5-4 and TRBJ2-7, reads ETGVTQSPTHLIKTRGQQVTLRCSSQSGHNTVSWYQQALGQGPQFIFQYYREEENGRGNFPPRFSGLQFPNYSSELNVNALELDDSALYLCASSLGGLGAYEQYFGPGTRLTVT.

This clone occurred a few times. This rearrangement joins TRBV5-1 to TRBJ2-3, with 9 bases matching TRBD2. The CDR3 consists of 15 residues. V shed 4 bases and J 0 bases; nucleotides not matched to a gene: 3. Per the germline V gene, CDR1 is SGHRS and CDR2 is YFSETQ. The CDR3 DNA follows: TGCGCCAGCAGCGACACTAGCGGGAGCACAGATACGCAGTATTTT. Translating it yields CASSDTSGSTDTQYF.

This clone has more than one count but fewer than ten. This chain connects TRBV2 to TRBJ2-5, with D possibly matching TRBD2 (5 bases). V lost 5 bases and J 4 bases, leaving 14 bases between the germline ends. Germline V gene lookup returns CDR1 SNHLY and CDR2 FYNNEI. The CDR3 is 14 residues long. CDR3 coding DNA: TGTGCCAGCAGTCCCCTAGCCCGTGCAGAGACCCAGTACTTC. It encodes CASSPLARAETQYF.

The chain has TRBV7-9 and TRBJ2-1; the D call may be TRBD1 or TRBD2 (5 bases each). Germline CDR1 and CDR2: SEHNR and FQNEAQ (reference sequence). Trimming removed 1 base from V and 8 bases from J, with 15 bases in between. The CDR3 runs to 15 residues. The CDR3 DNA reads as TGTGCCAGCAGCTTAGAGGGGCTAGCAGGCGATGAGCAGTTCTTC. Protein sequence: CASSLEGLAGDEQFF.